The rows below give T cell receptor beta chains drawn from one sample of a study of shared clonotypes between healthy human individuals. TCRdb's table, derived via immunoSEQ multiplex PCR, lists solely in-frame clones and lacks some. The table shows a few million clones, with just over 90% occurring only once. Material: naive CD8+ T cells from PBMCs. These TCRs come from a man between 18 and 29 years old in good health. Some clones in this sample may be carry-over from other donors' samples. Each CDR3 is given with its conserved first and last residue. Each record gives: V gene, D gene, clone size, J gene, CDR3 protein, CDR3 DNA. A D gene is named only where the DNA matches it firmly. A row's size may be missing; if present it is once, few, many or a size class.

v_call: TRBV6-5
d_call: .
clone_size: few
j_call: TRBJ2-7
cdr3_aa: CASSPDGYEQYF
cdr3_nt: TGTGCCAGCAGCCCCGACGGATACGAGCAGTACTTC

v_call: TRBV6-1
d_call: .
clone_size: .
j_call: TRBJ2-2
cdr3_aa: CASSVGTINTGELFF
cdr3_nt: TGTGCCAGCAGTGTAGGGACGATCAACACCGGGGAGCTGTTTTTT

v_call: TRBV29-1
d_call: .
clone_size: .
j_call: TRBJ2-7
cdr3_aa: CSVYQYREYSYEQYF
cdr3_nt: TGCAGCGTTTACCAATACAGGGAGTACAGCTACGAGCAGTACTTC

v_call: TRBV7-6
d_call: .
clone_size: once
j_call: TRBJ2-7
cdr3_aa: CASSLSGRSYEQYF
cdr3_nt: TGTGCCAGCAGCTTATCAGGGCGCTCCTACGAGCAGTACTTC

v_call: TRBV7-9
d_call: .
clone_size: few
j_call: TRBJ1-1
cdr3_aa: CASSFPSDTEAFF
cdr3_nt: TGTGCCAGCAGCTTTCCGTCGGACACTGAAGCTTTCTTT

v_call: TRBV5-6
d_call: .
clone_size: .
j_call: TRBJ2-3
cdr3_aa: CASSWGTNPDTQYF
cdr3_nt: TGTGCCAGCAGCTGGGGGACAAACCCAGATACGCAGTATTTT

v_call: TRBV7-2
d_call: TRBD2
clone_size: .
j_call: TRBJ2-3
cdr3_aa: CASSFPTSGLSTDTQYF
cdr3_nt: TGTGCCAGCAGCTTCCCGACTAGCGGTCTCAGCACAGATACGCAGTATTTT

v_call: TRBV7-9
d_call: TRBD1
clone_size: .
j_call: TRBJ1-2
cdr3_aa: CASSLDRGTNYGYTF
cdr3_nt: TGTGCCAGCAGCTTAGACAGGGGAACTAACTATGGCTACACCTTC

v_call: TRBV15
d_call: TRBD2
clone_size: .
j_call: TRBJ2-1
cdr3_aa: CATDPSGRYNEQFF
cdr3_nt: TGTGCCACTGACCCTAGCGGGAGATACAATGAGCAGTTCTTC

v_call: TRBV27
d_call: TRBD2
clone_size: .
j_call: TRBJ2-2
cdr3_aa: CASSSLLAGVFGELFF
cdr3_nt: TGTGCCAGCAGTTCACTACTAGCGGGAGTTTTCGGGGAGCTGTTTTTT

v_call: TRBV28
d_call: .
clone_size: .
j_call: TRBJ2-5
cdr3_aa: CASMSQQETQYF
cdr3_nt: TGTGCCAGCATGTCGCAGCAAGAGACCCAGTACTTC

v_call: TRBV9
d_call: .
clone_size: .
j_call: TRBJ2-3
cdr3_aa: CASNLQGTGADTQYF
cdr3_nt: TGTGCCAGCAACCTCCAAGGGACGGGGGCAGATACGCAGTATTTT

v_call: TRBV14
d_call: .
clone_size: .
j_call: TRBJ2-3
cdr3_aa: CASSPRRTTDTQYF
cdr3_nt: TGTGCCAGCAGCCCCCGACGAACCACAGATACGCAGTATTTT

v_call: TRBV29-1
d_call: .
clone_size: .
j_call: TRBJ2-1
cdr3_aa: CSVAGSVTYNEQFF
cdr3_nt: TGCAGCGTTGCGGGGTCAGTTACCTACAATGAGCAGTTCTTC

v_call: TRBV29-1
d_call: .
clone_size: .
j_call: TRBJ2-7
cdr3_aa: CSARRGGEQYF
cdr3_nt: TGCAGCGCTCGTAGAGGCGGGGAGCAGTACTTC

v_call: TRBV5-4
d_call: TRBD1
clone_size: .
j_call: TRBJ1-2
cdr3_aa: CASSWGKGAGYGYTF
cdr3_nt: TGTGCCAGCAGCTGGGGGAAGGGGGCAGGCTATGGCTACACCTTC

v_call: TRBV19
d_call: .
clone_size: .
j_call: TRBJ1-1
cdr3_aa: CASSIALTENTEAFF
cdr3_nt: TGTGCCAGTAGTATAGCCTTGACAGAGAACACTGAAGCTTTCTTT

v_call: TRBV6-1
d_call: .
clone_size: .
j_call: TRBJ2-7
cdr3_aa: CASSEQIGIKGYEQYF
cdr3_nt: TGTGCCAGCAGTGAACAAATAGGGATTAAGGGCTACGAGCAGTACTTC

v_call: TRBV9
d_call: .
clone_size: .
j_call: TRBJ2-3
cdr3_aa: CASSPRDSRRGTQYF
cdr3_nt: TGTGCCAGCAGCCCGCGGGACTCCCGCAGGGGTACGCAGTATTTT

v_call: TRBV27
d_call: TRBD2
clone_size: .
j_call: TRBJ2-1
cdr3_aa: CASRLLAPSNEQFF
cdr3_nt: TGTGCCAGCAGGTTACTAGCGCCATCCAATGAGCAGTTCTTC

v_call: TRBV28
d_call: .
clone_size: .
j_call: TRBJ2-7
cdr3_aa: CASSFAPNSYEQYF
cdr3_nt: TGTGCCAGCAGTTTTGCACCCAACTCCTACGAGCAGTACTTC

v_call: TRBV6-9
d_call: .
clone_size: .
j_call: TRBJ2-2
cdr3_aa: CASSPSMTGNTGELFF
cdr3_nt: TGTGCCAGCAGTCCTTCTATGACAGGGAACACCGGGGAGCTGTTTTTT

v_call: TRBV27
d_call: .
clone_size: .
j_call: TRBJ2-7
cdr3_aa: CASSPGTSYEQYF
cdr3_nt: TGTGCCAGCAGTCCCGGGACTTCCTACGAGCAGTACTTC

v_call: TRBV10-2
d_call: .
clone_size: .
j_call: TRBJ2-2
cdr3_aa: CASSESAQGWTGELFF
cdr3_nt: TGCGCCAGCAGTGAGTCGGCGCAGGGGTGGACCGGGGAGCTGTTTTTT

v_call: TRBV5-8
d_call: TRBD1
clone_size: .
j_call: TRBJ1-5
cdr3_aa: CASSPDRENQPQHF
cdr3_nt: TGTGCCAGCAGCCCGGACAGGGAGAATCAGCCCCAGCATTTT

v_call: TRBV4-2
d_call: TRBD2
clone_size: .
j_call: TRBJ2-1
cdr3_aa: CASSEEREGSNEQFF
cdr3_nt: TGTGCCAGCAGCGAAGAGCGGGAGGGCTCAAATGAGCAGTTCTTC

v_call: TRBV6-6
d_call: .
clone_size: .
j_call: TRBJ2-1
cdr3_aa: CASSGSPNEQFF
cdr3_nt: TGTGCCAGCAGTGGATCCCCTAATGAGCAGTTCTTC

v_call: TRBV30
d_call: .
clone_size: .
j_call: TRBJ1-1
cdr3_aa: CAWSWGAGNTEAFF
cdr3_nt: TGTGCCTGGAGTTGGGGGGCAGGAAACACTGAAGCTTTCTTT

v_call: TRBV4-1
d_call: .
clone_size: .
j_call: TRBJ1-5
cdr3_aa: CASSQGGLGSNQPQHF
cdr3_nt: TGCGCCAGCAGCCAAGGGGGCCTAGGTAGCAATCAGCCCCAGCATTTT